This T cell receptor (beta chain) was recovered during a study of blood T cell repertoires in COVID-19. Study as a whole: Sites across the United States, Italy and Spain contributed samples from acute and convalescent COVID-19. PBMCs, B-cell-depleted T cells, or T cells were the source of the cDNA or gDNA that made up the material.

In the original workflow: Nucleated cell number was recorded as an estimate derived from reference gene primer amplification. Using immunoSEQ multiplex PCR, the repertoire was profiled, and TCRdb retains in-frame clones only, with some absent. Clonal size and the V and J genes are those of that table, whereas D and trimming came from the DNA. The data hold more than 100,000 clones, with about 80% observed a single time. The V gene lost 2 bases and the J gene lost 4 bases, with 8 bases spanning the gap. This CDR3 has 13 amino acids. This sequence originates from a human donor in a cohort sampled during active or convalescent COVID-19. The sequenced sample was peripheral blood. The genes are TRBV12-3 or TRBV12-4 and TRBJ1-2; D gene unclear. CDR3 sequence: CASSLRRGYGYTF. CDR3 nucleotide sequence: TGTGCCAGCAGTTTACGACGAGGCTATGGCTACACCTTC.